These T cell receptor beta chains were read from a single sample in a study of low-dose radiotherapy and immunotherapy resistance in tumors. TCRdb itself ran the reads through MiXCR, one entry per CDR3 protein. The data hold tens of thousands of distinct CDR3 sequences, with around a quarter observed a single time. The sequenced sample was PBMCs, obtained after low-dose radiotherapy plus immunotherapy. The receptors stem from a male donor with prostate cancer. CDR3s leave out the opening cysteine and the closing phenylalanine or tryptophan. The order of the fields is J gene, V gene, CDR3 length, CDR3 protein.

>TRBJ2-1|TRBV29-1|10
SVAGQRAEQF
>TRBJ1-2|TRBV6-6|14
ASSQIPTGRSGGYT
>TRBJ2-4|TRBV4-3|12
ASSQPGQRNIQY
>TRBJ1-1|TRBV3-1|13
ASSQAGGGNTEAF
>TRBJ2-7|TRBV6-6|12
ASSYYEGGYEQY
>TRBJ2-7|TRBV6-6|11
ASSPRGSYEQY
>TRBJ2-1|TRBV7-9|15
ASSFPRGRVSYNEQF
>TRBJ1-2|TRBV19|12
ASSTRDRNYGYT
>TRBJ1-3|TRBV28|12
ASSLQFSGNTIY
>TRBJ1-2|TRBV7-9|14
ASSHPVRDPNYGYT
>TRBJ2-2|TRBV7-3|14
ASSPRAGGNTGELF
>TRBJ2-2|TRBV30|14
AWTAPGRKNTGELF